The TCR beta chain described here comes from a study of patients and donors after allogeneic stem cell transplantation. TCRdb re-called the RT-PCR reads with MiXCR, one entry per CDR3 protein. This table holds roughly 150,000 distinct CDR3 sequences, approximately 22% found once. The sequenced sample consisted of blood, either unsorted or a sorted T cell fraction (not recorded which). The origin of this receptor is a human donor who was either an allogeneic HSCT recipient or a stem cell or donor lymphocyte infusion donor (not recorded which). It is not recorded whose cells these are; they may come from a transplant donor.

CDR3 bases: TGCAGTGCTAGTCCCTCGGGGACAGGTTCACCCCTCCACTTT. This encodes CSASPSGTGSPLHF. This chain connects TRBV20-1 to TRBJ1-6, with 8 bases that match TRBD1. This CDR3 spans 14 amino acids. Per the germline V gene, CDR1 is DFQATT and CDR2 is SNEGSKA (reference sequence). V was pared by 3 bases and J by 9 bases, with 7 bases of the junction left unmatched.